This TCR beta chain was observed in a study of T cell responses to AZD1222 COVID-19 vaccine. The V and J ends lost 2 bases and 2 bases respectively, with 16 bases between them. Germline V gene lookup returns CDR1 LNHDA and CDR2 SQIVND (reference sequence). The CDR3 totals 17 residues. This clone has a single count. The antigen is unknown. Overall study results and limits: Unmutated regions of variants are reportedly targeted by nearly half of spike-specific TCRs.

Clones were sequenced by immunoSEQ multiplex PCR, and TCRdb holds only the in-frame ones, with some missing. This table holds around 90,000 clones, around nine tenths found once. The TCR was taken from an adult in good health. The rearrangement uses TRBV19 and TRBJ1-5, with TRBD1 as a possible D gene (6 bases). The material sequenced was peripheral blood, taken on day 0 of AZD1222 vaccination. The CDR3, as DNA: TGTGCCAGTAGTATACTCACAGGGACGAGGGGCAATCAGCCCCAGCATTTT. Encoded protein: CASSILTGTRGNQPQHF.